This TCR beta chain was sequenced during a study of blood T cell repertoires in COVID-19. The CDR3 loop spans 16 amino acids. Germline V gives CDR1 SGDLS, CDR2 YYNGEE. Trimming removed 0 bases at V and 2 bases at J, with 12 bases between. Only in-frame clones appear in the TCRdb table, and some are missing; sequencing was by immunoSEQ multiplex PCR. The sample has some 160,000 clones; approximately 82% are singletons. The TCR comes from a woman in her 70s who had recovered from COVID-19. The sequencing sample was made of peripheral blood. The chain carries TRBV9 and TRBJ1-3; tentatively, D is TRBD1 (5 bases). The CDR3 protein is CASSVGAGHPGNTIYF. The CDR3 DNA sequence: TGTGCCAGCAGCGTAGGGGCAGGGCACCCTGGAAACACCATATATTTT.